These T cell receptor beta chains were read from a single sample in a study of blood T cells in healthy people across ages. One entry per CDR3 protein results from TCRdb running MiXCR on the 5' RACE reads. The repertoire includes fewer than 750,000 distinct CDR3 sequences, approximately 52% of them detected once, and roughly 13% sits in the top ten. Material for sequencing was blood. The receptors derive from an elderly woman in good health. The CDR3 runs from the conserved cysteine through the conserved F or W. A D gene is named only where the DNA matches it firmly. Clone size appears in some rows only: once, few, many, or a class for an expanded clone.

d_call	clone_size	v_call	j_call	cdr3_aa	cdr3_nt
NA	NA	TRBV7-8	TRBJ1-2	CASSSTDIYGYTF	TGTGCCAGCAGCTCGACAGATATCTATGGCTACACCTTC
NA	NA	TRBV20-1	TRBJ2-5	CSARGRTKGETQYF	TGCAGTGCTAGAGGTCGGACTAAAGGAGAGACCCAGTACTTC
NA	many	TRBV18	TRBJ2-5	CASSPVYPLGAGETQYF	TGTGCCAGCTCACCGGTCTACCCACTAGGGGCGGGAGAGACCCAGTACTTC
NA	few	TRBV5-1	TRBJ2-2	CASSGAGTSKAELFF	TGCGCCAGCAGCGGTGCCGGGACCTCAAAAGCCGAGCTGTTTTTT
TRBD1	NA	TRBV29-1	TRBJ2-4	CSVSQGQALAKNIQYF	TGCAGCGTTAGCCAGGGACAGGCTCTAGCCAAAAACATTCAGTACTTC
NA	many	TRBV10-3	TRBJ2-5	CAISPGSDEETQYF	TGTGCCATCAGTCCAGGGTCTGACGAAGAGACCCAGTACTTC
TRBD2	NA	TRBV5-1	TRBJ2-3	CASSLAGAHVADTQYF	TGCGCCAGCAGCTTAGCGGGGGCCCATGTGGCAGATACGCAGTATTTT
TRBD1	few	TRBV20-1	TRBJ1-2	CSASPGQVNYGYTF	TGCAGTGCTTCACCTGGACAGGTCAACTATGGCTACACCTTC
TRBD2	NA	TRBV20-1	TRBJ2-7	CSARDCSASGRCEQYF	TGCAGTGCTAGAGATTGCTCGGCTAGCGGGAGGTGCGAGCAGTACTTC
TRBD1	many	TRBV5-1	TRBJ1-2	CASSLAPLTGTYGYTF	TGCGCCAGCAGCTTGGCCCCCCTGACAGGGACCTATGGCTACACCTTC
NA	NA	TRBV27	TRBJ2-5	CASSWGIGSGQYF	TGTGCCAGCAGTTGGGGGATTGGGTCCGGGCAGTACTTC
NA	once	TRBV14	TRBJ2-3	CASSQVRHGATQYF	TGTGCCAGCAGCCAGGTCCGCCATGGCGCTACGCAGTATTTT
TRBD2	NA	TRBV15	TRBJ2-3	CAIQPAGVADTQYF	TGTGCCATCCAGCCAGCGGGAGTAGCAGATACGCAGTATTTT
NA	NA	TRBV18	TRBJ1-6	CVSSRAPKNPLHF	TGTGTCAGCTCGAGGGCCCCGAAGAACCCCCTCCACTTT
NA	few	TRBV21-1	TRBJ2-2	CASGAWTANTGELFF	TGTGCCAGCGGGGCATGGACAGCTAACACCGGGGAGCTGTTTTTT
NA	many	TRBV29-1	TRBJ2-3	CSVEGGHSEDTQYF	TGCAGCGTTGAAGGGGGCCACAGCGAAGATACGCAGTATTTT
TRBD2	NA	TRBV29-1	TRBJ2-3	CGVEVLGLAGSDTQYF	TGCGGCGTTGAAGTTCTCGGACTAGCGGGTTCAGATACGCAGTATTTT
NA	NA	TRBV29-1	TRBJ2-1	CSVVTYNVQFF	TGCAGCGTTGTGACTTACAATGTGCAGTTCTTC
NA	few	TRBV3-1	TRBJ1-1	CASSQEGWAVDMNTEAFF	TGTGCCAGCAGCCAGGAGGGGTGGGCAGTGGATATGAACACTGAAGCTTTCTTT
TRBD1	NA	TRBV25-1	TRBJ1-6	CASSEVSGGVHNSPLHF	TGTGCCAGCAGTGAAGTATCAGGGGGCGTCCATAATTCACCCCTCCACTTT
NA	many	TRBV4-2	TRBJ2-1	CASSQDLLAGEQFF	TGTGCCAGCAGCCAAGATCTCCTAGCTGGTGAGCAGTTCTTC
NA	NA	TRBV6-5	TRBJ2-7	CASKGRSSYEQYF	TGTGCCAGCAAAGGGAGGTCATCCTACGAGCAGTACTTC
TRBD1	NA	TRBV20-1	TRBJ1-1	CSASRTGPLNTEAFF	TGCAGTGCTTCCCGGACAGGGCCCCTGAACACTGAAGCTTTCTTT
NA	NA	TRBV29-1	TRBJ2-7	CSVCLGPAYNEQYF	TGCAGCGTATGCCTAGGGCCAGCCTACAATGAGCAGTACTTC
TRBD2	many	TRBV7-2	TRBJ2-3	CASSFSVGTSGTDTQYF	TGTGCCAGCAGCTTCTCAGTAGGGACTAGCGGCACAGATACGCAGTATTTT
TRBD2	few	TRBV3-1	TRBJ2-2	CASSLSGGAWELFF	TGTGCCAGCAGCCTCAGCGGGGGGGCGTGGGAGCTGTTTTTT
TRBD1	many	TRBV9	TRBJ2-1	CASSVGGDRLEQFF	TGTGCCAGCAGCGTAGGAGGGGACAGGTTAGAGCAGTTCTTC
TRBD1	NA	TRBV20-1	TRBJ1-1	CNTGQRMNTEAFF	TGCAATACGGGACAGCGGATGAACACTGAAGCTTTCTTT
TRBD1	many	TRBV7-2	TRBJ1-1	CASSSGTGNTEAFF	TGTGCCAGCAGCTCCGGGACAGGGAACACTGAAGCTTTCTTT
NA	many	TRBV27	TRBJ2-3	CASSLSGTRTDTQYF	TGTGCCAGCAGTTTGTCCGGGACCCGAACAGATACGCAGTATTTT
TRBD2	NA	TRBV11-2	TRBJ2-3	CASTQTSAKDTQYF	TGTGCCAGCACCCAGACTAGCGCTAAAGATACGCAGTATTTT
TRBD2	NA	TRBV20-1	TRBJ2-3	CSASTSVSTDTQYF	TGCAGTGCTAGTACTAGCGTGAGCACAGATACGCAGTATTTT
TRBD1	NA	TRBV5-8	TRBJ1-5	CASSSETGGARSQPQHF	TGTGCCAGCAGCTCTGAGACAGGGGGGGCGAGAAGCCAGCCCCAGCATTTT
TRBD2	NA	TRBV20-1	TRBJ2-3	CSAPSGLTDTQYF	TGCAGTGCTCCTAGCGGACTCACAGATACGCAGTATTTT
NA	many	TRBV25-1	TRBJ2-7	CASSDVGEYSYEQYF	TGTGCCAGCAGTGATGTGGGGGAGTACTCCTACGAGCAGTACTTC
TRBD2	NA	TRBV20-1	TRBJ2-5	CSARDSLAGESETQYF	TGCAGTGCTAGAGATTCCCTAGCGGGAGAGTCGGAGACCCAGTACTTC
TRBD1	NA	TRBV20-1	TRBJ2-3	CSARGSGQGSSTDTQYF	TGCAGTGCTAGAGGGTCGGGACAGGGATCTAGCACAGATACGCAGTATTTT
NA	NA	TRBV5-4	TRBJ1-1	CASSLALADKAFF	TGTGCCAGCAGCTTGGCCTTGGCAGATAAAGCTTTCTTT
NA	many	TRBV10-3	TRBJ2-7	CAISRTPNYEQYF	TGTGCCATCAGTAGGACTCCTAACTACGAGCAGTACTTC
NA	many	TRBV4-1	TRBJ2-1	CASSHPFWAYEQFF	TGCGCCAGCAGCCACCCCTTCTGGGCGTATGAGCAGTTCTTC
NA	NA	TRBV20-1	TRBJ1-5	CSAREDIQGGVYNQPQHF	TGCAGTGCTAGAGAAGACATACAGGGAGGGGTTTACAATCAGCCCCAGCATTTT
NA	NA	TRBV2	TRBJ2-5	CASSAGARETQYF	TGTGCCAGCAGTGCGGGGGCTCGAGAGACCCAGTACTTC
TRBD1	few	TRBV7-3	TRBJ2-2	CASRAGGTGELFF	TGTGCCAGCAGGGCAGGGGGCACCGGGGAGCTGTTTTTT
TRBD1	NA	TRBV29-1	TRBJ2-2	CSVEEDTGGYGELFF	TGCAGCGTTGAAGAAGACACAGGGGGTTACGGGGAGCTGTTTTTT
NA	few	TRBV12-3/TRBV12-4	TRBJ2-6	CASSPNAIGANVLTF	TGTGCCAGCAGCCCCAACGCGATCGGGGCCAACGTCCTGACTTTC
NA	many	TRBV27	TRBJ2-7	CASSLSVPSYEQYF	TGTGCCAGCAGTTTAAGTGTTCCTTCCTACGAGCAGTACTTC
NA	NA	TRBV9	TRBJ1-2	CASSSQDGAFYGYTF	TGTGCCAGCAGCTCTCAGGACGGAGCCTTCTATGGCTACACCTTC
TRBD1	once	TRBV27	TRBJ1-2	CASSLSWTGLVYGYTF	TGTGCCAGCAGTTTATCGTGGACAGGGTTGGTCTATGGCTACACCTTC
NA	few	TRBV20-1	TRBJ1-1	CKVRPTPEAFF	TGCAAGGTCAGACCCACACCTGAAGCTTTCTTT
NA	few	TRBV12-3/TRBV12-4	TRBJ2-3	CASRPQGADTQYF	TGTGCCAGCAGACCACAGGGCGCAGATACGCAGTATTTT
NA	few	TRBV20-1	TRBJ1-6	CSARAGSSYNSPLHF	TGCAGTGCTAGGGCAGGGAGCTCCTATAATTCACCCCTCCACTTT
NA	many	TRBV27	TRBJ1-2	CASSLAPVSGGYTF	TGTGCCAGCTCTTTAGCCCCAGTCTCTGGTGGCTACACCTTC
TRBD2	NA	TRBV27	TRBJ2-1	CASSLGTSGDNEQFF	TGTGCCAGCAGTCTCGGGACTAGCGGGGACAATGAGCAGTTCTTC
NA	once	TRBV11-2	TRBJ2-7	CASSLVRAASTYEQYF	TGTGCCAGCAGCTTAGTTAGGGCAGCCTCTACCTACGAGCAGTACTTC
TRBD2	NA	TRBV3-1	TRBJ2-3	CASKTSGTDTQYF	TGTGCCAGCAAGACTAGCGGCACAGATACGCAGTATTTT